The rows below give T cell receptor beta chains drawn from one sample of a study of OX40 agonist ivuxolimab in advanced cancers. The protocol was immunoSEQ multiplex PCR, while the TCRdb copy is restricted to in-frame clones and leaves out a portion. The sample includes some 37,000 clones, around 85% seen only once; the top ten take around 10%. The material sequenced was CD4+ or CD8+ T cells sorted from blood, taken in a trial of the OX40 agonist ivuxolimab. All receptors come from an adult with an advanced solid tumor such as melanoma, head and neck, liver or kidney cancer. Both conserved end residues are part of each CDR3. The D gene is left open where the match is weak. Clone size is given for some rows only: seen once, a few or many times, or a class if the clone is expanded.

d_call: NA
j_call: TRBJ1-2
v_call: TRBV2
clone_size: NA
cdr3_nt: TGTGCCAATGACATTACGGATGGCTACACCTTC
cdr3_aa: CANDITDGYTF

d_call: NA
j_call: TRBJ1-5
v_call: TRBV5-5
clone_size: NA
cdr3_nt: TGTGCCAGCAGCTTGGCAGCTCAGATTAGCAATCAGCCCCAGCATTTT
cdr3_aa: CASSLAAQISNQPQHF

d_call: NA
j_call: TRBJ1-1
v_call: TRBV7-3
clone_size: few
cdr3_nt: TGTGCCAGCAGCCCAGGGGTTAGTGTCACTGAAGCTTTCTTT
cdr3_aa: CASSPGVSVTEAFF

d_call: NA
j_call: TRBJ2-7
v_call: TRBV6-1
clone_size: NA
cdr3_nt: TGTGCCAGCAGTGGGGGTGGGGCAGGGCGCGGCGAGCAGTACTTC
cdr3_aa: CASSGGGAGRGEQYF

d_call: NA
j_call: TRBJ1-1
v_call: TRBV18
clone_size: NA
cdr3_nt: TGTGCCAGCTCTGCTAACACTGAAGCTTTCTTT
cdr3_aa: CASSANTEAFF

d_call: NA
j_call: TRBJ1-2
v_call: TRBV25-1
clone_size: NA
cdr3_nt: TGTGCCAGCAGAGAATACAGTGAGGGCTACACCTTC
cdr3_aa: CASREYSEGYTF

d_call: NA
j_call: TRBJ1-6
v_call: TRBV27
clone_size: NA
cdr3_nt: TGTGCCAGCAGTTTACAGACGGAGATTCAGTGGGGGTCACCCCTCCACTTT
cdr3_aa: CASSLQTEIQWGSPLHF

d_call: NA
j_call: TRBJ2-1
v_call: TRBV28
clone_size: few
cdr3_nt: TGTGCCAGCAGTCCCACAGGGAGCTCCTACAATGAGCAGTTCTTC
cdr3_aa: CASSPTGSSYNEQFF

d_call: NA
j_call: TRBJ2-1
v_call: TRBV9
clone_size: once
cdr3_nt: TGTGCCAGCAGCGTAGCCCAAAGCTCCTACAATGAGCAGTTCTTC
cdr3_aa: CASSVAQSSYNEQFF

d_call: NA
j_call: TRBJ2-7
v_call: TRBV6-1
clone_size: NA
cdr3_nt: TGTGCCGGGGGGGCCTCCTACGAGCAGTACTTC
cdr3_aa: CAGGASYEQYF

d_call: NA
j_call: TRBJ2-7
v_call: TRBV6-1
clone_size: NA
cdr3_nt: TGTGCCAGCAGTGAACTTAGTGCTGGGACCTACGAGCAGTACTTC
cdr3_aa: CASSELSAGTYEQYF

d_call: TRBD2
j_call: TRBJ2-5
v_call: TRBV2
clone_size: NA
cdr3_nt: TGTGCCAGCAGTGACTGGAGCGGGGGGAACCAAGAGACCCAGTACTTC
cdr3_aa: CASSDWSGGNQETQYF

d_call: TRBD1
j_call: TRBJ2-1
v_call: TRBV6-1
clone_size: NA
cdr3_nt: TGTGCCAGCAGTAAGGACAGGGGGCGTCTTAATGAGCAGTTCTTC
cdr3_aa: CASSKDRGRLNEQFF

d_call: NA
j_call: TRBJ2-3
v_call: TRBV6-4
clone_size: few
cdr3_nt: TGTGCCAGCAGTGACTCACAGGGCACAGATACGCAGTATTTT
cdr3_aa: CASSDSQGTDTQYF

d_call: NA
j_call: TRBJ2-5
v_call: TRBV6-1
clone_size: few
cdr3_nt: TGTGCCAGCAGTGGACCGGATGTGGCCCAGTACTTC
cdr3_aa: CASSGPDVAQYF

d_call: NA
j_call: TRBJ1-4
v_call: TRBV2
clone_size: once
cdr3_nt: TGTGCCAGCCAGAGGGGACAAGCAGGAGAAAAACTGTTTTTT
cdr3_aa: CASQRGQAGEKLFF

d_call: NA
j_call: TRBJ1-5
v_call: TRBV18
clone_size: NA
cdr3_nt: TGTGCCAGCTCACCCGGCCAGGGGCAACCGGAGGATTTT
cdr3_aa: CASSPGQGQPEDF

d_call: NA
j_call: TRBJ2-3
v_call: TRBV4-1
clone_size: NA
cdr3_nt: TGCGCCAGCAGGCATATTCTTACAGATACGCAGTATTTT
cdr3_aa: CASRHILTDTQYF

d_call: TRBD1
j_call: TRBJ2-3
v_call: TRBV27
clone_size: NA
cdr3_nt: TGTGCCAGCAGTTTGGGAGGACAGGGAGCAGATACGCAGTATTTT
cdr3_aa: CASSLGGQGADTQYF

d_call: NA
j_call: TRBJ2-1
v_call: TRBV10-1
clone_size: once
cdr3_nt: TGCGCCAGCAGCTTCACCTCCGGGACTGTACACAATGAGCAGTTCTTC
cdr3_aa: CASSFTSGTVHNEQFF

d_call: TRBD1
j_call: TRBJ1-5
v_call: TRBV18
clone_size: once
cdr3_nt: TGTGCCAGCTCACCGGACAGGGGGGGCAATCAGCCCCAGCATTTT
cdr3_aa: CASSPDRGGNQPQHF

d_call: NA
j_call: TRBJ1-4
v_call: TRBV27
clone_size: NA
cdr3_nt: TGTGCCAGCAAAAGCCTATCTAATGAAAAACTGTTTTTT
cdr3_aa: CASKSLSNEKLFF

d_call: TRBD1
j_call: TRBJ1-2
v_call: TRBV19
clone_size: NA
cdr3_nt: TGTGCCAGCTCGGACAGGGGTTATGGCTACACCTTC
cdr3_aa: CASSDRGYGYTF

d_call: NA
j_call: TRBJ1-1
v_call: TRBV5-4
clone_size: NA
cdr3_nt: TGTGCCAGCAGCCAAGAGCGGGGGTGGACTGAAGCTTTCTTT
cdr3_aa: CASSQERGWTEAFF

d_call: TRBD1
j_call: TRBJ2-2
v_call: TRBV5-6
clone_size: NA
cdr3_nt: TGTGCCAGCAGCTTGGTGGACAGGGGGTACACCGGGGAGCTGTTTTTT
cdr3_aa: CASSLVDRGYTGELFF

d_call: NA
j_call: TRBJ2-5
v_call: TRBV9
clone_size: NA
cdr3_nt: TGTGCCAGCAGCGCGACCGGGACGCCCCAAGAGACCCAGTACTTC
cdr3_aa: CASSATGTPQETQYF

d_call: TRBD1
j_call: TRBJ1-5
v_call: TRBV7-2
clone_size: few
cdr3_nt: TGTGCCAGCAGCCGGGACAGTTCGGGCAATCAGCCCCAGCATTTT
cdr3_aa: CASSRDSSGNQPQHF

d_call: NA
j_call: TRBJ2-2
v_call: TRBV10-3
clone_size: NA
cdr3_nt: TGTGCCATCAGTCTCTCCGGGGAGCTGTTTTTT
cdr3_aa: CAISLSGELFF

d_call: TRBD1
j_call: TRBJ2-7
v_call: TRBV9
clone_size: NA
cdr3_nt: TGTGCCAGCAGCGTAGAGGGACAGGGTTATTACGAGCAGTACTTC
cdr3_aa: CASSVEGQGYYEQYF

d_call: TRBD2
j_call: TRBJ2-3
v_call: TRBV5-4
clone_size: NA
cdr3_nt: TGTGCCAGCAGCTTGAAGGCTAGCGGGGCCACAGATACGCAGTATTTT
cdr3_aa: CASSLKASGATDTQYF

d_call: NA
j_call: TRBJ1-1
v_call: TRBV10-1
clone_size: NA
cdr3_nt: TGCGCCAGCAGTGTGGGGACGGAAGCTTTCTTT
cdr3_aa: CASSVGTEAFF

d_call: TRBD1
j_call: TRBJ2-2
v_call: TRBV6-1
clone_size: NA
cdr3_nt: TGTGCCAGCAGCGTGACAGGGGGGGCCGGGGAGCTGTTTTTT
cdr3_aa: CASSVTGGAGELFF

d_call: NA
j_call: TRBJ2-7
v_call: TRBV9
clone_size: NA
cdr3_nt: TGTGCCAGCAGCGTAATCGGGGACGTGAACGAGCAGTACTTC
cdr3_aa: CASSVIGDVNEQYF